A selection of T cell receptor beta chains follows, all from one sample in a study of T cells after posttransplantation cyclophosphamide. Sequencing used immunoSEQ multiplex PCR; TCRdb keeps in-frame clones, though not all of them. The table has under 25,000 clones, approximately 69% seen once; the top ten hold 27%. The starting material was PBMCs, obtained after an allogeneic stem cell transplant with post-transplant cyclophosphamide. The receptors stem from a young adult male patient who received an allogeneic stem cell transplant from a related donor, was CMV-positive, and had acute GVHD only. Part of the T cells may come from the graft donor. Each CDR3 is given with its conserved first and last residue.

TRBV6-5	CASSSGIQETQYF
TRBV5-1	CASTPGDRVQREQFF
TRBV19	CASRGQQGFGQPQHF
TRBV7-8	CASSLGLAGTETQYF
TRBV6-4	CASSPGAANHGNTGELFF
TRBV7-2	CASSLFGENNFKF
TRBV5-4	CASSLGGQGKTNEKLFF
TRBV5-1	CASSLDREIPMNTEAFF
TRBV9	CASSVAGGHYNEQFF
TRBV4-3	CASSPEEGGGSETQYF
TRBV5-1	CASSLQTENYGYTF
TRBV5-4	CASSLAKGYEQYF
TRBV11-2	CASSAQGYEQYF
TRBV30	CASNYYEDSPLHF
TRBV30	CAWTPRALGNEQFF
TRBV4-2	CASSQAPGIRGGGTGELFF
TRBV7-2	CASSLGGSSGNTIYF
TRBV7-2	CASSSATGAGNTIYF
TRBV5-1	CASSLDGDSNQPQHF
TRBV4-1	CASSPLGIRTGKTNEAFF
TRBV7-2	CASSTGIAGGYEQYF
TRBV14	CASSQDLGGPATEAFF
TRBV6-5	CASSYSTVNSNQPQHF
TRBV5-1	CASSLQGGTNEKLFF
TRBV7-2	CASSLAGGGNGNEQFF
TRBV5-5	CASSLAPGGQQPQHF
TRBV21-1	CATDRVGQPQHF
TRBV28	CASSLQGSGARADTQYF
TRBV5-5	CASSSGAGGAYNEQFF
TRBV14	CASSQAGSVTEAFF
TRBV11-3	CASSFGGAYTGELFF
TRBV5-1	CASSLVRGRNNEQFF
TRBV5-1	CASSRSGTVNYGYTF
TRBV29-1	CSVEGDMATDTQYF
TRBV6-1	CASSEMQGGEKLFF
TRBV27	CASSSGRGNEQYF
TRBV29-1	CSVRPTGGTDTQYF
TRBV5-6	CASSLIRNEQFF
TRBV18	CASSPPGTGWSLAEAFF
TRBV11-2	CASSLGGGASPKQFF
TRBV10-3	CAISSGATEAFF
TRBV7-9	CASSDWTGVYGYTF
TRBV7-2	CASSLVGDRGLDGYTF
TRBV19	CASSSRVRGSNQPQHF
TRBV5-1	CASSLDSGDTEAFF